The rows below give T cell receptor beta chains drawn from one sample of a study of T cell responses to AZD1222 COVID-19 vaccine. Here immunoSEQ multiplex PCR was the method, and the copy in TCRdb shows in-frame clones only, minus some. Counted here are 150,000 or so clones, around 95% occurring once; the ten biggest clones make up 0.64%. This material consisted of peripheral blood, taken on day 0 of AZD1222 vaccination. The receptors come from an adult in good health. Each CDR3 is given with its conserved first and last residue. The D gene is left open where the match is weak. For some rows the clone size is stated as once, few or many, or as a class when expanded; others skip it.

clone_size	v_call	j_call	cdr3_length	d_call	cdr3_nt	cdr3_aa
.	TRBV18	TRBJ2-1	18	TRBD2	TGTGCCAGCTCACCACCGCGGGTTGCCGGGGAGGGGTACAATGAGCAGTTCTTC	CASSPPRVAGEGYNEQFF
.	TRBV19	TRBJ2-6	17	.	TGTGCCAGTAGTTTGACAGGTGGTGACTCTGGGGCCAACGTCCTGACTTTC	CASSLTGGDSGANVLTF
.	TRBV5-8	TRBJ2-7	13	.	TGTGCCAGCAGCTTGGGTTTTTCGTACGAGCAGTACTTC	CASSLGFSYEQYF
.	TRBV9	TRBJ1-2	15	.	TGTGCCAGCAGCCCTCATGGAGCAGGGTCGGATGGCTACACCTTC	CASSPHGAGSDGYTF
.	TRBV15	TRBJ1-5	15	.	TGTGCCACCAGCCCCGGCGTGGTTAGCAATCAGCCCCAGCATTTT	CATSPGVVSNQPQHF
few	TRBV15	TRBJ2-3	13	.	TGTGCCACCAGCAGAGTTGGCACAGATACGCAGTATTTT	CATSRVGTDTQYF
.	TRBV15	TRBJ1-2	13	TRBD1	TGTGCCACCAGTATGGACAGGGTAGATGGCTACACCTTC	CATSMDRVDGYTF
.	TRBV5-4	TRBJ1-1	16	TRBD1	TGTGCCAGCAGCCAGCCGGGACAGGGATTGAACACTGAAGCTTTCTTT	CASSQPGQGLNTEAFF
.	TRBV27	TRBJ2-1	14	TRBD2	TGTGCCAGCACCCTAGCGGGATTGTACAATGAGCAGTTCTTC	CASTLAGLYNEQFF
.	TRBV7-9	TRBJ2-7	14	TRBD1	TGTGCCAGCAGCCTAAGACAGGGTTTCAACGAGCAGTACTTC	CASSLRQGFNEQYF
.	TRBV5-1	TRBJ2-2	15	TRBD2	TGCGCCAGCAGCCCTACTAGCGGGGATACCGGGGAGCTGTTTTTT	CASSPTSGDTGELFF
.	TRBV12-3/TRBV12-4	TRBJ1-1	12	.	TGTGCCAGCAGTGGGCTGAACACTGAAGCTTTCTTT	CASSGLNTEAFF
once	TRBV27	TRBJ2-7	12	.	TGTGCCAGCAGTCCGGGTGCGGGGGAGCAGTACTTC	CASSPGAGEQYF
.	TRBV27	TRBJ2-3	15	TRBD2	TGTGCCAGCAGGTCCCCGGGGGGGTACACAGATACGCAGTATTTT	CASRSPGGYTDTQYF
.	TRBV29-1	TRBJ1-2	12	.	TGCAGCGTTGATCGGATTAACTATGGCTACACCTTC	CSVDRINYGYTF
.	TRBV28	TRBJ1-2	13	.	TGTGCCAGCAGTCCAGGGTTTAACTATGGCTACACCTTC	CASSPGFNYGYTF
.	TRBV4-1	TRBJ1-1	14	.	TGCGCCAGCTCCCGTGGGGCCTCGAACACTGAAGCTTTCTTT	CASSRGASNTEAFF
.	TRBV10-3	TRBJ1-2	13	.	TGTGCCATCAGTGATATGGGTCTCGATGGCTACACCTTC	CAISDMGLDGYTF
once	TRBV3-1/TRBV3-2	TRBJ2-5	14	.	TGTGCCAGCAGCGTTAACGTGGGAAAAGAGACCCAGTACTTC	CASSVNVGKETQYF
.	TRBV5-6	TRBJ1-1	15	.	TGTGCCAGCAGCTTATTAGGGACGGAGAACACTGAAGCTTTCTTT	CASSLLGTENTEAFF
.	TRBV5-1	TRBJ1-6	18	.	TGCGCCAGCAGCTTGGACGGGGGGCGAAGCTCCTATAATTCACCCCTCCACTTT	CASSLDGGRSSYNSPLHF
.	TRBV6-1	TRBJ1-2	12	.	TGTGCCAGCAGTGATGAGGGCTATGGCTACACCTTC	CASSDEGYGYTF
.	TRBV6-5	TRBJ1-2	15	TRBD1	TGTGCCAGCAGTCCTGGGACAGGGACCGCCCGGGGCTACACCTTC	CASSPGTGTARGYTF
once	TRBV19	TRBJ1-2	15	.	TGTGCCAGTAGTATCTTTTCAGGAGCTAACTATGGCTACACCTTC	CASSIFSGANYGYTF
.	TRBV7-8	TRBJ1-6	14	.	TGTGCCAGCAGCTTAGGCCAGTCTCAATCACCCCTCCACTTT	CASSLGQSQSPLHF
.	TRBV11-1	TRBJ2-1	16	TRBD2	TGTGCCAGCAGCTTAGGGGGAGCTAGCGGGAGCGGCGAGCAGTTCTTC	CASSLGGASGSGEQFF
.	TRBV14	TRBJ1-2	14	.	TGTGCCAGCAGCTACAGGGAGTTGAACTATGGCTACACCTTC	CASSYRELNYGYTF
.	TRBV5-4	TRBJ1-5	12	.	TGTGCCAGCAGCTTGGGTGAGGGTCCCCAGCATTTT	CASSLGEGPQHF
.	TRBV3-1/TRBV3-2	TRBJ1-5	14	.	TGTGCCAGCAGCCAATGGGGGGGGAGGCAGCCCCAGCATTTT	CASSQWGGRQPQHF
.	TRBV7-8	TRBJ1-5	14	.	TGTGCCAGCAGCCAAGACAGGTTCAATCAGCCCCAGCATTTT	CASSQDRFNQPQHF